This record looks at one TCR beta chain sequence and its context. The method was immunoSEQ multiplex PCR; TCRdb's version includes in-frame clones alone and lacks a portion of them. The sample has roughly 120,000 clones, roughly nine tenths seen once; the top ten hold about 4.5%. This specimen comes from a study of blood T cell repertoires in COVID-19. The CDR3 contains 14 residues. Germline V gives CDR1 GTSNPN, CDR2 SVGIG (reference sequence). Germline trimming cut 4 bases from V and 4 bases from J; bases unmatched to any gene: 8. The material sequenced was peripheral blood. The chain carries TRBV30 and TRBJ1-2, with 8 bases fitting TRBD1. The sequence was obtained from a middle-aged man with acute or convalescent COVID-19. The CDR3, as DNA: TGTGCCTGGATTCCGACAGGGGACGGCTATGGCTACACCTTC. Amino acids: CAWIPTGDGYGYTF.